The entry below gives a single T cell receptor beta chain sequence along with its context. This record comes from a study of blood T cell repertoires in COVID-19. Researchers sorted participants into cohorts using their self-reported clinical history. Only in-frame clones appear in the TCRdb table, and some are missing; sequencing was by immunoSEQ multiplex PCR. The sample carries approximately 300,000 clones, around 87% recorded once. Germline CDR1 is MNHEY and CDR2 is SMNVEV (reference sequence). The J segment lost 6 bases and the V segment lost 5 bases, leaving 8 bases of the junction unmatched. CDR3 length: 14 residues.

The rearrangement uses TRBV27 and TRBJ2-7, with TRBD1 matching 9 bases. Sequenced material: PBMCs or T cells enriched from blood (not recorded which). This TCR came from a woman under 40 who had recovered from COVID-19. This CDR3 reads CASSRRTGVGEQYF. The CDR3 DNA follows: TGTGCCAGCAGTCGACGGACAGGGGTAGGCGAGCAGTACTTC.